The source of this T cell receptor (beta chain) is a study of blood T cell repertoires in COVID-19. On the study more broadly: The origin of the acute and convalescent COVID-19 samples was the United States, Italy and Spain.

In the original processing: The authors estimated nucleated cell counts from reference gene primer amplification. Using immunoSEQ multiplex PCR, the repertoire was profiled, and TCRdb retains in-frame clones only, with some absent. From that table come the V and J calls and clone size; the DNA was used to work out D and trimming. The repertoire has some 240,000 clones, over 70% of them found once; the top ten carry 3% to 3.5%. Adults between about 18 and 89 years of age took part from more than 20 US areas. Contact with a PCR-confirmed or clinician-diagnosed COVID-19 case occurred within 2 weeks of entry. Trimming shortened V by 7 bases and J by 3 bases, and 10 bases separated the two germline ends. This CDR3 is built from 13 residues. Per the germline V gene, CDR1 is SQVTM and CDR2 is ANQGSEA.

The clonotype originates from a woman in her thirties or forties who had been exposed to COVID-19. Material for sequencing was PBMCs or T cells enriched from blood (not recorded which). V usage is TRBV29-1 and J usage is TRBJ2-6; D perhaps matches TRBD1 (6 bases). The CDR3, as DNA: TGCAGCGCCCTAGGGGGTGGGGCCAACGTCCTGACTTTC. This translates into CSALGGGANVLTF. Variable domain in full (rest from reference TRBV29-1 and TRBJ2-6): SAVISQKPSRDICQRGTSLTIQCQVDSQVTMMFWYRQQPGQSLTLIATANQGSEATYESGFVIDKFPISRPNLTFSTLTVSNMSPEDSSIYLCSALGGGANVLTFGAGSRLTVL.